These 24 T cell receptor beta chains share one sample of origin, sequenced in a study of blood T cell repertoires in COVID-19. Generated by immunoSEQ multiplex PCR, the TCRdb table keeps only in-frame clones and is missing some. The sample records approximately 68,000 clones, 79% being singletons. Sequences were obtained from peripheral blood. The receptors derive from a woman between 45 and 65 years old with acute or convalescent COVID-19.

This clone was picked up one time. The gene calls are TRBV7-2 and TRBJ1-5; possibly TRBD1 for D (5 bases). The V and J ends lost 6 bases and 6 bases respectively, with 12 bases between them. The germline V gene encodes CDR1 SGHTA and CDR2 FQGNSA. The CDR3 is made up of 13 amino acids. For the CDR3, the DNA is TGTGCCAGCAGGGAGGGGACCGGTCAGCCCCAGCATTTT. Protein: CASREGTGQPQHF.

CDR3 in DNA: TGTGCCAGCAGTTACTCGGCGGAGCGCTATGGCTACACCTTC. This gives the protein CASSYSAERYGYTF. The V call is TRBV6-2 or TRBV6-3, the J call TRBJ1-2, with D uncertain. Per the germline V gene, CDR1 is MNHEY and CDR2 is SVGEGT. This CDR3 has 14 amino acids. V lost 0 bases, J lost 4 bases, and 9 bases lay in between.

About this clone: This same CDR3 is encoded by further DNA sequences in the sample. The CDR3 sequence: CASSLQGAVTEAFF. The CDR3, as DNA: TGTGCCAGCAGCTTACAGGGGGCAGTCACTGAAGCTTTCTTT. The rearrangement links TRBV11-2 to TRBJ1-1; TRBD1 matches 8 bases. Germline-derived CDR1 and CDR2 are SGHAT and FQNNGV. The V segment lost 2 bases and the J segment 4 bases; nucleotides outside the gene matches: 3. This CDR3 comprises 14 residues.

The chain combines TRBV14 with TRBJ2-7; 8 bases line up with TRBD2. CDR1 and CDR2 from the germline V gene are SGHDN and FVKESK. Germline trimming cut 1 base from V and 4 bases from J; bases unmatched to any gene: 9. There are 16 residues in the CDR3. This CDR3 reads CASSQGVGRAAYEQYF. CDR3 coding DNA: TGTGCCAGCAGCCAAGGCGTCGGGAGGGCCGCGTACGAGCAGTACTTC.

This chain joins TRBV30 and TRBJ2-1, with TRBD1 identical over 7 bases. Germline V gives CDR1 GTSNPN, CDR2 SVGIG (reference sequence). The CDR3 spans 15 residues. The ends lost 1 base at V and 0 bases at J; junction bases unmatched: 3. CDR3 sequence (DNA): TGTGCCTGGAGTGGGGGGACAGTCTCCTACAATGAGCAGTTCTTC. It codes for CAWSGGTVSYNEQFF.

This clone has a handful of counts. The chain links TRBV19 to TRBJ2-2, with 8 bases identical to TRBD2. CDR1 is LNHDA, CDR2 SQIVND, per germline (reference sequence). The CDR3 loop spans 15 amino acids. With V trimmed by 5 bases and J by 4 bases, 6 bases remained unmatched. The CDR3 coding sequence is TGTGCCAGTAGTTCCCCCCGGGGGGGCACCGGGGAGCTGTTTTTT. Its translation is CASSSPRGGTGELFF.

The V call is TRBV18, the J call TRBJ2-7; 10 bases match TRBD1. The CDR3 has 14 amino acids. Germline V gene data show CDR1 as KGHSH and CDR2 as LQKENI. Losses at the gene ends were 5 bases for V and 6 bases for J; bases not matched to a gene: 7. DNA of the CDR3: TGTGCCAGCTCAATACGGGACAGGGGTATCGAGCAGTACTTC. Residues: CASSIRDRGIEQYF. The full variable domain, its missing parts supplied by reference TRBV18 and TRBJ2-7, is NAGVMQNPRHLVRRRGQEARLRCSPMKGHSHVYWYRQLPEEGLKFMVYLQKENIIDESGMPKERFSAEFPKEGPSILRIQQVVRGDSAAYFCASSIRDRGIEQYFGPGTRLTVT.

This clone appeared a few times. The chain has TRBV19 and TRBJ2-2; TRBD1 agrees at 7 bases. The V gene end was trimmed by 5 bases and the J gene end by 3 bases; junction bases not matched to a gene: 9. Germline V gene sequence: CDR1 LNHDA, CDR2 SQIVND (reference sequence). This CDR3 is 16 amino acids long. CDR3 in amino acids: CASSARQGADTGELFF. The CDR3 DNA sequence: TGTGCCAGTAGTGCACGACAGGGTGCGGACACCGGGGAGCTGTTTTTT.

V gene TRBV6-5 combines with J gene TRBJ2-5, with 10 bases that match TRBD2. Germline V CDR1 and CDR2: MNHEY, SVGAGI. V shed 6 bases and J 3 bases; nucleotides not matched to a gene: 4. CDR3 length equals 14 residues. The CDR3 sequence is CASSPLAGEETQYF. CDR3 nucleotides: TGTGCCAGCAGCCCGCTAGCGGGGGAAGAGACCCAGTACTTC.

V and J are TRBV19 and TRBJ1-2, with D possibly being TRBD1 (6 bases). V lost 1 base to trimming and J lost 4 bases, with 10 bases between them. Germline V gives CDR1 LNHDA, CDR2 SQIVND (reference sequence). This CDR3 spans 14 amino acids. The CDR3 DNA reads as TGTGCCAGTAGTATAGGGACAGTACGCTATGGCTACACCTTC. This sequence encodes CASSIGTVRYGYTF.

The V and J genes are TRBV24-1 and TRBJ1-4; 10 bases fit TRBD1. The CDR3 runs to 15 residues. Germline loops: CDR1 KGHDR, CDR2 SFDVKD. V gave up 4 bases and J gave up 6 bases; unmatched junction bases: 4. The CDR3: CATSDSGTGDEKLFF. CDR3 DNA: TGTGCCACCAGTGACTCCGGGACAGGGGATGAAAAACTGTTTTTT.

This chain connects TRBV7-8 to TRBJ2-1; 10 bases align to TRBD2. The V gene end was trimmed by 6 bases and the J gene end by 4 bases; junction bases not matched to a gene: 6. The CDR3 loop spans 15 amino acids. Germline CDR1 reads SGHVS; CDR2 reads FQNEAQ. CDR3 residues: CASRPLAGLYNEQFF. CDR3 nucleotide sequence: TGTGCCAGCAGACCACTAGCGGGGCTTTACAATGAGCAGTTCTTC.

The V call is TRBV28, the J call TRBJ1-4; no clear D gene. This CDR3 has 15 residues. Trimming stripped 5 bases from V and 5 bases from J, with 15 bases between. CDR1 and CDR2 (germline): MDHEN, SYDVKM. This CDR3 reads CASSGGGRENEKLFF. For the CDR3, the DNA is TGTGCCAGCAGTGGAGGAGGGAGGGAGAATGAAAAACTGTTTTTT.

This clone was detected once. The chain uses TRBV19 and TRBJ1-2; 7 nucleotides agree with TRBD1. The germline CDR1 and CDR2 sequences are LNHDA and SQIVND (reference sequence). The CDR3 covers 14 residues. Unmatched junction bases numbered 3, after V lost 1 base and J lost 4 bases. CDR3 loop: CASSIAGTVYGYTF. Here the CDR3 DNA reads TGTGCCAGTAGTATAGCCGGGACAGTCTATGGCTACACCTTC.

The rearrangement links TRBV7-2 to TRBJ2-2, with TRBD2 matching 14 bases. Germline V lookup: CDR1 SGHTA, CDR2 FQGNSA. The CDR3 is 19 amino acids. V was clipped by 7 bases and J by 3 bases; unmatched bases: 13. For the CDR3, the DNA is TGTGCCAGCACCACCCTCGGACTAGCGGGAGGTCCCCACACCGGGGAGCTGTTTTTT. Translating gives CASTTLGLAGGPHTGELFF.

This chain connects TRBV5-1 to TRBJ1-5; 7 bases are a match to TRBD1. Germline CDR1 reads SGHRS; CDR2 reads YFSETQ. Trimming cost V 4 bases and J 5 bases; bases outside gene matches: 9. This CDR3 spans 15 amino acids. In DNA, the CDR3 is TGCGCCAGCAGCCCCGGGACAGCTCTCGATCAGCCCCAGCATTTT. Amino acids: CASSPGTALDQPQHF.

The chain couples TRBV6-1 to TRBJ2-7; D uncertain. The CDR3 consists of 12 residues. Trimming pared 6 bases from V and 4 bases from J, leaving 10 bases between. In germline, CDR1 is MNHNS, CDR2 SASEGT. Written as DNA, the CDR3 is TGTGCCAGCAGAGCTTCTAGTTACGAGCAGTACTTC. This gives the protein CASRASSYEQYF.

V and J are TRBV15 and TRBJ2-7; 7 positions match TRBD1. Germline loops: CDR1 LNHNV, CDR2 YYDKDF (reference sequence). CDR3 length: 15 amino acids. The trim removed 0 bases at V and 5 bases at J, leaving 7 bases unmatched. CDR3 protein: CATSRDTRGPNEQYF. CDR3 in DNA: TGTGCCACCAGCAGAGATACGAGGGGGCCTAACGAGCAGTACTTC. The full variable domain, with the rest looked up from reference TRBV15 and TRBJ2-7, is DAMVIQNPRYQVTQFGKPVTLSCSQTLNHNVMYWYQQKSSQAPKLLFHYYDKDFNNEADTPDNFQSRRPNTSFCFLDIRSPGLGDTAMYLCATSRDTRGPNEQYFGPGTRLTVT.

The chain employs TRBV6-6 and TRBJ1-5; D is undetermined. Germline values: CDR1 MNHNY, CDR2 SVGAGI (reference sequence). V was cut by 2 bases and J by 2 bases, with 10 bases left in between. The CDR3 spans 15 residues. The CDR3 region is CASSYEADGNQPQHF. DNA for the CDR3: TGTGCCAGCAGTTACGAGGCAGACGGCAATCAGCCCCAGCATTTT.

The chain recombines TRBV10-3 with TRBJ1-1; D not resolved. CDR1 and CDR2 from the germline V gene are ENHRY and SYGVKD. With 4 bases removed from V and 3 bases from J, the gap between germline ends came to 6 bases. The CDR3 has 12 residues. The DNA for the CDR3 is TGTGCCATCAGTGGGGGAGACACTGAAGCTTTCTTT. It codes for CAISGGDTEAFF.

This clone has just one count. The rearrangement joins TRBV7-8 to TRBJ1-1; 7 bases line up with TRBD1. Germline V gene sequence: CDR1 SGHVS, CDR2 FQNEAQ. The ends lost 1 base at V and 5 bases at J; junction bases unmatched: 4. CDR3 length: 14 amino acids. The CDR3 nucleotides read TGTGCCAGCAGCTTAGTCGACAGGGAAACTGAAGCTTTCTTT. Protein sequence: CASSLVDRETEAFF.

The chain recombines TRBV6-5 with TRBJ2-3, with D perhaps TRBD1 (6 bases). The CDR3 contains 15 residues. CDR1 is MNHEY and CDR2 is SVGAGI in the germline V gene. V was cut by 10 bases and J by 2 bases, with 19 bases left in between. CDR3 amino acids: CATLPDRLFTDTQYF. Here the CDR3 DNA reads TGTGCCACCCTCCCCGACAGGTTGTTCACAGATACGCAGTATTTT.

This clone was detected a few times. The chain has TRBV19 and TRBJ1-5, with D perhaps matching TRBD1 (5 bases). V lost 7 bases and J 7 bases, leaving 17 bases between the germline ends. CDR3 length: 14 amino acids. Per the germline V gene, CDR1 is LNHDA and CDR2 is SQIVND (reference sequence). For the CDR3, the DNA is TGTGCCAGTAATTGGGGTGGGGGGGAACAGCCCCAGCATTTT. Protein: CASNWGGGEQPQHF.

The CDR3 nucleotides read TGCGCCAGCAGTTCTCTTTTCTCTGAGACCCAGTACTTC. Residues: CASSSLFSETQYF. The rearrangement uses TRBV5-1 and TRBJ2-5; no reliable D call. CDR3 length: 13 amino acids. CDR1 SGHRS and CDR2 YFSETQ come from the germline V gene. The germline V and J ends were trimmed by 5 bases and 5 bases, with 13 bases remaining between them.